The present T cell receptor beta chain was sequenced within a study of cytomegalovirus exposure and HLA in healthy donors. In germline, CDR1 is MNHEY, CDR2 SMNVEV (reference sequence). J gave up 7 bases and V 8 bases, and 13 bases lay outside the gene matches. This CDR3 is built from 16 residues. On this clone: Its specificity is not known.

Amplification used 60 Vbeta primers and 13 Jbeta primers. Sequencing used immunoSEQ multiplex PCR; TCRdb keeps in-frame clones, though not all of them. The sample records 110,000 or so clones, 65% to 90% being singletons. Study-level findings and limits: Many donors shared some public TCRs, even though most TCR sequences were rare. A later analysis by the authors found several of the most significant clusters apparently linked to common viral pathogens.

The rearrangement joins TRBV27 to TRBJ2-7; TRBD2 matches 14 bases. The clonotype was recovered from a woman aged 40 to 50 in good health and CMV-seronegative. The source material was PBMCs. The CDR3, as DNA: TGTGCCAGCGGGACCTTTGGGACTAGCGGGAGTAGTGAGCAGTACTTC. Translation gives CASGTFGTSGSSEQYF.